Described below is a single T cell receptor (beta chain) sequence and its context. These data belong to a study of blood T cell repertoires in COVID-19. Whole-study context: Whether acute or convalescent, the COVID-19 samples came from the United States, Italy and Spain. T cells, B-cell-depleted T cells, or PBMCs supplied cDNA or gDNA.

Profiling relied on immunoSEQ multiplex PCR, and the TCRdb table lists in-frame clones only, not all of them. Among some 150,000 clones listed, roughly 88% were seen once. Germline V gives CDR1 SGHTS, CDR2 YDEGEE. V was shortened by 6 bases and J by 4 bases, with 15 bases between the two germline ends. This CDR3 is built from 14 residues. Participant ages covered about 18 to 89 years across about 22 US areas. Symptom resolution, clearance, or two negative PCRs marked the recovered donors of Cohort 3. This chain links TRBV5-8 with TRBJ2-3; TRBD1 is a possible D gene (5 bases). This clonotype was sampled from a man aged 50 to 59 who had recovered from COVID-19. Sequenced sample: PBMCs or T cells enriched from blood (not recorded which). CDR3 coding DNA: TGTGCCAGCACCATAGGGGTTTTCGCAGATACGCAGTATTTT. Amino acids: CASTIGVFADTQYF.